A single sample is the source of the 19 T cell receptor beta chains below, sequenced in a study of response to subunit inactivated influenza vaccine. TCRdb reprocessed the RT-PCR reads via MiXCR and lists one record per CDR3 protein. Of 150,000 to 200,000 distinct CDR3 sequences listed, approximately 12% are singletons. The sample also formed part of further work on T cells expressing NK-cell markers. That work contributes: The authors made TCR beta cDNA libraries by 5'RACE template switching. This switching added a universal primer site and UMIs.

Sequenced material: CD8+ T cells sorted from PBMCs, taken less than 13 days after vaccination. The source of these receptors is a man aged 50 to 60 who received an inactivated influenza vaccine.

This clonotype was counted at least ten times. The chain couples TRBV12-3 or TRBV12-4 to TRBJ2-7, with a weak D call TRBD1 (5 bases). The germline V and J ends were trimmed by 6 bases and 0 bases, with 9 bases remaining between them. The CDR3 is 13 residues long. In nucleotides, the CDR3 is TGTGCCAGCAGACCGACAGTCTCCTACGAGCAGTACTTC. This codes for CASRPTVSYEQYF.

The gene calls are TRBV4-1 and TRBJ2-1, with 9 bases aligning to TRBD2. V gave up 0 bases and J gave up 7 bases; unmatched junction bases: 7. The CDR3 loop spans 16 amino acids. CDR1 is MGHRA and CDR2 is YSYEKL in the germline V gene. The CDR3 here is CASSQETGLASNEQFF. The DNA for the CDR3 is TGCGCCAGCAGCCAAGAAACCGGACTAGCGTCAAATGAGCAGTTCTTC.

J is TRBJ2-1 and V is TRBV5-1; 7 bases are a match to TRBD1. V gave up 4 bases and J gave up 2 bases; unmatched junction bases: 6. The CDR3 totals 15 residues. In germline, CDR1 is SGHRS, CDR2 YFSETQ. The CDR3 DNA reads as TGCGCCAGCAGCACCGGGGACAGTACCTACAATGAGCAGTTCTTC. This sequence encodes CASSTGDSTYNEQFF.

Here the CDR3 reads CASATVGTVFYEQYF. DNA for the CDR3: TGTGCCAGCGCCACGGTCGGGACTGTTTTCTACGAGCAGTACTTC. The chain combines TRBV28 with TRBJ2-7, with D possibly matching TRBD2 (6 bases). The CDR3 loop spans 15 amino acids. Per the germline V gene, CDR1 is MDHEN and CDR2 is SYDVKM. Trimming took off 8 bases at V and 3 bases at J, with 20 bases between the two ends.

This clonotype was detected only a few times. V and J are TRBV6-5 and TRBJ2-5; tentatively, D is TRBD1 (6 bases). CDR3 length: 15 residues. CDR1 is MNHEY and CDR2 is SVGAGI in the germline V gene. V lost 3 bases and J lost 5, with 16 bases in between. The CDR3 nucleotides are TGTGCCAGCAGTTATACTCAGGGGCGGGTGGAGACCCAGTACTTC. Its translation is CASSYTQGRVETQYF.

This clonotype was detected many times. This rearrangement joins TRBV10-1 to TRBJ2-7; a possible D gene is TRBD1 (5 bases). The CDR3 is 15 amino acids. V shed 6 bases and J shed 2 bases, with 17 bases lying between them. The germline gives CDR1 WNHNN, CDR2 SYGVQD (reference sequence). In DNA, the CDR3 is TGCGCCAGCAGCCCCGTAGGGGAAATTGCCTACGAGCAGTACTTC. This codes for CASSPVGEIAYEQYF.

This clonotype appeared many times. As DNA, the CDR3 is TGTGCCAGCAGCTTAGGGGCCGGGGGGCCCACAGATACGCAGTATTTT. Translation gives CASSLGAGGPTDTQYF. The rearrangement uses TRBV7-2 and TRBJ2-3, with a weak D call TRBD2 (7 bases). The germline V and J ends were trimmed by 1 base and 2 bases, with 13 bases remaining between them. This CDR3 has 16 residues. The germline V gene encodes CDR1 SGHTA and CDR2 FQGNSA.

The V gene is TRBV6-2 or TRBV6-3, the J gene TRBJ2-7, with a weak D call TRBD2 (6 bases). V gave up 6 bases and J gave up 4 bases, with 22 bases separating them. Germline CDR1 MNHEY, CDR2 SVGEGT. The CDR3 is 16 residues long. The CDR3 nucleotides are TGTGCCAGCAGCCCCACTTCGGGAAGCGGGTATTACGAGCAGTACTTC. Its translation: CASSPTSGSGYYEQYF.

This clonotype showed up many times. V gene TRBV12-3 or TRBV12-4 combines with J gene TRBJ2-3; 9 nucleotides match TRBD2. There are 14 residues in the CDR3. The ends lost 6 bases at V and 5 bases at J; junction bases unmatched: 6. Here the CDR3 reads CASRLAGTKDTQYF. DNA for the CDR3: TGTGCCAGCAGACTAGCGGGTACAAAAGATACGCAGTATTTT.

V and J are TRBV3-1 and TRBJ2-1; weak D call: TRBD2 (6 bases). From germline, CDR1 is LGHDT and CDR2 YNNKEL (reference sequence). This CDR3 is built from 14 residues. Deletions cut 6 bases from V and 4 bases from J, with 13 bases between. CDR3: CASSTGTLYNEQFF. The CDR3 region has the DNA TGTGCCAGCAGTACCGGGACTCTTTACAATGAGCAGTTCTTC.

This clonotype has ten or more counts. The CDR3 reads CASSQDWQGGGYTF. In nucleotides, the CDR3 is TGCGCCAGCAGCCAAGATTGGCAGGGAGGTGGCTACACCTTC. The chain joins TRBV4-3 to TRBJ1-2; D is perhaps TRBD1 (5 bases). V was trimmed by 0 bases and J by 7 bases, leaving 12 bases between them. Germline V gene sequence: CDR1 LGHNA, CDR2 YSLEER. The CDR3 covers 14 residues.

This clonotype turned up a few times. The CDR3 nucleotides are TGCAGCGTTGAAGACAGGCTTTATGAGACCCAGTACTTC. It specifies CSVEDRLYETQYF. This chain links TRBV29-1 with TRBJ2-5, with no clear D. The germline V and J ends were trimmed by 0 bases and 5 bases, with 10 bases remaining between them. CDR1 SQVTM and CDR2 ANQGSEA come from the germline V gene. There are 13 residues in the CDR3.

This clonotype showed up many times. A read error may produce the germline difference seen at one junction end. CDR3 sequence reads: CASSLHTGVSNEQYF. CDR3 nucleotides: TGTGCCAGCAGCTTACATACAGGGGTCTCCAACGAGCAGTACTTC. The gene calls are TRBV7-9 and TRBJ2-7, with 7 bases fitting TRBD1. This CDR3 comprises 15 residues. Germline V gene sequence: CDR1 SEHNR, CDR2 FQNEAQ (reference sequence).

This clonotype was detected many times. The chain is built from TRBV6-5 and TRBJ2-3; D is uncertain. The CDR3 contains 15 residues. Germline CDR1 MNHEY, CDR2 SVGAGI. Trimming cost V 0 bases and J 0 bases, with 7 bases left between them. Written as DNA, the CDR3 is TGTGCCAGCAGTTACTCGATTTACAGCACAGATACGCAGTATTTT. Translation: CASSYSIYSTDTQYF.

This sequence joins TRBV29-1 and TRBJ1-2; D perhaps matches TRBD1 (5 bases). Trimming shortened V by 2 bases and J by 2 bases, and 9 bases separated the two germline ends. The germline gives CDR1 SQVTM, CDR2 ANQGSEA. There are 13 residues in the CDR3. The CDR3 loop reads CSVERRDNYGYTF. CDR3 sequence (DNA): TGCAGCGTTGAACGCAGGGACAACTATGGCTACACCTTC.

This clonotype was counted ten times or more. V is TRBV12-3 or TRBV12-4 and J is TRBJ2-6; the D is unclear. The CDR3 loop spans 13 amino acids. The V end lost 8 bases, the J end lost 3 bases, and 8 bases lay between the germline ends. CDR3 protein: CASLRGGANVLTF. The CDR3 DNA reads as TGTGCCAGCCTCCGTGGTGGGGCCAACGTCCTGACTTTC.

This clonotype was observed a handful of times. The V and J genes are TRBV15 and TRBJ2-5, with 8 bases lining up with TRBD1. J was trimmed by 2 bases and V by 0 bases; bases with no gene match: 5. This CDR3 spans 16 amino acids. Germline lookup yields CDR1 LNHNV and CDR2 YYDKDF (reference sequence). The CDR3 nucleotides read TGTGCCACCAGCAGAGATGTGGGACAGGAGCAAGAGACCCAGTACTTC. Residues: CATSRDVGQEQETQYF.

The J gene is TRBJ1-5, the V gene TRBV6-1, with 9 bases aligning to TRBD1. With V trimmed by 6 bases and J by 7 bases, 13 bases remained unmatched. The germline gives CDR1 MNHNS, CDR2 SASEGT. The CDR3 consists of 16 residues. CDR3 loop: CASSPNPWTGEQPQHF. As DNA, the CDR3 is TGTGCCAGCAGCCCTAACCCATGGACAGGGGAACAGCCCCAGCATTTT.

There are many counts of this clonotype. The chain uses TRBV7-3 and TRBJ2-2; the D is unclear. V lost 1 base to trimming and J lost 6 bases, with 12 bases between them. CDR1 SGHTA and CDR2 FQGTGA come from the germline V gene. The CDR3 extends over 15 amino acids. The CDR3 spells CASSLKFSASGELFF. CDR3 nucleotide sequence: TGTGCCAGCAGCTTAAAATTTTCGGCCTCCGGGGAGCTGTTTTTT.